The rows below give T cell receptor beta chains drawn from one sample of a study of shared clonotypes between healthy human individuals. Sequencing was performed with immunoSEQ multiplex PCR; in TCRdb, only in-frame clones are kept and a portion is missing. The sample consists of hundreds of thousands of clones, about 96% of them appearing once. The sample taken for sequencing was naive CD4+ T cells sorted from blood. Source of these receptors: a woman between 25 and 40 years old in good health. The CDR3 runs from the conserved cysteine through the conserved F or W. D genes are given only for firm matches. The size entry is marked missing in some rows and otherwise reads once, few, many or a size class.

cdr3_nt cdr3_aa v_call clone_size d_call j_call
TGTGCCAGCAGCGAAGCCTCGGGACAGGGGGTCTACGAGCAGTACTTC CASSEASGQGVYEQYF TRBV28 - TRBD1 TRBJ2-7
TGCGCCAGCAGCCGGACGGGGAACACCGGGGAGCTGTTTTTT CASSRTGNTGELFF TRBV5-1 - - TRBJ2-2
TGTGCCAGCACCCCCCCCTCAAGCGGGAGGGCCGACAATGAGCAGTTCTTC CASTPPSSGRADNEQFF TRBV28 - TRBD2 TRBJ2-1
TGCGCCAGCAGCTTCACAGGGGCGACTAGCGGGAAGCATCACAATGAGCAGTTCTTC CASSFTGATSGKHHNEQFF TRBV5-1 - TRBD2 TRBJ2-1
TGTGCCAGCAGGTTGGCCGGGACTCCATCTCCGTTCTTC CASRLAGTPSPFF TRBV27 - - TRBJ2-1
TGCGCCAGCAGCTTGGGCAATTCGGTTGGGAACACTGAAGCTTTCTTT CASSLGNSVGNTEAFF TRBV5-1 - - TRBJ1-1
TGTGCCGGAAGGGGACAGGGCACGGCCAATCAGCCCCAGCATTTT CAGRGQGTANQPQHF TRBV28 - TRBD1 TRBJ1-5
TGTGCCAGCAGGGCAGAGAACACCGGGGAGCTGTTTTTT CASRAENTGELFF TRBV2 - - TRBJ2-2
TGTGCCAGCAGTCCCTCTAGCGGTAACGAGCACAATGAGCAGTTCTTC CASSPSSGNEHNEQFF TRBV28 once TRBD2 TRBJ2-1
TGTGCCAGCAGTGCAGGGGCAAAAGGCTACACCTTC CASSAGAKGYTF TRBV28 once - TRBJ1-2
TGTGCCAGCAGCCACATTCTCACAGATACGCAGTATTTT CASSHILTDTQYF TRBV6-8 - - TRBJ2-3
TGCGCCAGCAGCTTATTAGCGGGATCCTACAATGAGCAGTTCTTC CASSLLAGSYNEQFF TRBV5-1 - TRBD2 TRBJ2-1
TGTGCCAGCAGTTACGCCGCCCTCTGGAATGAGCAGTTCTTC CASSYAALWNEQFF TRBV6-5 - - TRBJ2-1
TGTGCCAGCAGCTTGCGGGGGACTGGAAACACCATATATTTT CASSLRGTGNTIYF TRBV5-4 - - TRBJ1-3
TGTGCCAGTAGGCGGGGATCGGCTGGAAACACCATATATTTT CASRRGSAGNTIYF TRBV19 - - TRBJ1-3
TGCGCCAGCGCCGGACAGGTATCAGATACGCAGTATTTT CASAGQVSDTQYF TRBV5-1 - TRBD1 TRBJ2-3
TGTGCCAGCAGTACTACCACAGGGCTGAACACTGAAGCTTTCTTT CASSTTTGLNTEAFF TRBV6-5 - - TRBJ1-1
TGTGCCAGCAGGAGGGGACTGAGTGATTACGAGCAGTACTTC CASRRGLSDYEQYF TRBV2 - - TRBJ2-7
TGTGCCAGTTCACGACTGCTGTCAACTAATGAAAAACTGTTTTTT CASSRLLSTNEKLFF TRBV2 - - TRBJ1-4
TGTGCCTGGATCCCCAGGACTAATACCTACGAGCAGTACTTC CAWIPRTNTYEQYF TRBV30 - - TRBJ2-7
TGCGCCAGCAGCTTACAGACGGAAGAGACCCAGTACTTC CASSLQTEETQYF TRBV5-1 - - TRBJ2-5
TGTGCCAGCAGTTTCACTTACATTGACAGGGATCGGGGGGAGCTGTTTTTT CASSFTYIDRDRGELFF TRBV27 once TRBD1 TRBJ2-2
TGCGCCAGCAGCACTCGACAGGGGTCACTCTACGAGCAGTACTTC CASSTRQGSLYEQYF TRBV5-1 - TRBD1 TRBJ2-7